This T cell receptor (beta chain) was recovered during a study of monozygotic twins with inflammatory bowel disease (dated by TCRdb to between 2018 and 2021). Notes on the research overall: The full study comprised 30 or so monozygotic twin pairs: nine German pairs (four IBD-concordant, five IBD-discordant) and 19 IBD-discordant Danish pairs. Disease-associated traits were sought mainly through comparisons between IBD patients and their genetically identical healthy co-twins within discordant pairs. Each individual had, on average, about 151 000 unique TCRalpha sequences and 181 000 unique TCRbeta sequences available for analysis.

The CDR3 spans 15 residues, from the cysteine through the phenylalanine. This entry has no DNA. The germline V gene (reference sequence) gives CDR1 as DFQATT and CDR2 as SNEGSKA. The library was made by 5' RACE. For each TCR library, 3,000 to 3,500 ng of total RNA was used. For each sample, cDNA was synthesized in eight separate reactions using SMARTScribe reverse transcriptase. During cDNA synthesis, template switching was used to introduce unique molecular identifiers that contained a 6-nucleotide sample barcode. TCRalpha and TCRbeta cDNA was amplified in two nested PCRs of 16 and 9 cycles, and bead purification was carried out after each PCR. Before amplification, the cDNA was treated with uracil DNA-glycosylase and purified using the QIAquick PCR purification kit. The second PCR added Illumina TruSeq-compatible adapters along with sample-specific barcodes. Library quality and concentration were assessed using TapeStation and Qubit, and about 5.2 ng of each library was pooled. Sequencing of the pooled libraries was done on an Illumina HiSeq2500 single-index Rapid Run using custom sequencing primers and 2 x 100 bp reads. In the paper's pipeline: MiGEC version 1.2.6 was used for UMI-based consensus assembly to correct PCR and sequencing errors. MiXCR version 2.1.1 was used for V(D)J alignment, clonotype assembly and CDR3 extraction. To normalise gene usage, clonotype sharing and MAIT/NKT TCR abundance, the analysis used the top 1000, 10 000 and 20 000 clonotypes per sample. Diversity was computed as the inverse Simpson index with the vegan R package after downsampling to 27 000 UMIs. Paired Mann-Whitney U tests were applied to discordant twin pairs, with Benjamini-Hochberg correction for multiple testing. TCRdb reprocessed the raw reads; every CDR3 protein sequence is a single record, and DNA is not supplied. These V and J calls derive from TCRdb rather than the authors' analysis. The table for this sample shows some 190,000 distinct CDR3 sequences. Under 8.5% of the sample goes to the ten largest clones.

The research as a whole found: A decrease in TCRbeta repertoire diversity, as measured by inverse Simpson index, was observed in IBD patients compared with their healthy co-twins. The analysis was unable to tell different T cell subtypes apart. Repertoire similarity did not differ between concordant and discordant twins, possibly due to limited statistical power. IBD patients shared fewer clonotypes with other individuals than healthy twins did, most markedly in patients showing signs of disease activity. No single strong signal or clonotype linked to IBD turned up in the results, so the idea that one exists was not supported. Because patients received different immunosuppressive treatments, the repertoires may have picked up extra background noise and variability between individuals.

An approximately 2.5 ml peripheral blood sample was drawn into PAXgene tubes per donor and stored at -80°C. Total RNA was isolated from whole blood with the PAXgene blood miRNA kit on an automated QIAcube, without T cell sorting. Peripheral blood from monozygotic twin pairs who were concordant or discordant for inflammatory bowel disease underwent deep TCRalpha and TCRbeta repertoire profiling using unique molecular barcoding. Smoking habits were recorded for all twin pairs, with individuals classified as current, former or never smokers. About this clonotype: Its specific antigen is unknown.

The sequenced material came from blood. This chain is built from TRBV20-1 and TRBJ1-1; TCRdb selects TRBD1, and the lack of DNA leaves this call unchecked. The origin of this receptor is a human donor with ulcerative colitis or Crohn's disease, or a healthy co-twin of an affected twin (not recorded which). The CDR3 protein is CSATPRGAMNTEAFF.